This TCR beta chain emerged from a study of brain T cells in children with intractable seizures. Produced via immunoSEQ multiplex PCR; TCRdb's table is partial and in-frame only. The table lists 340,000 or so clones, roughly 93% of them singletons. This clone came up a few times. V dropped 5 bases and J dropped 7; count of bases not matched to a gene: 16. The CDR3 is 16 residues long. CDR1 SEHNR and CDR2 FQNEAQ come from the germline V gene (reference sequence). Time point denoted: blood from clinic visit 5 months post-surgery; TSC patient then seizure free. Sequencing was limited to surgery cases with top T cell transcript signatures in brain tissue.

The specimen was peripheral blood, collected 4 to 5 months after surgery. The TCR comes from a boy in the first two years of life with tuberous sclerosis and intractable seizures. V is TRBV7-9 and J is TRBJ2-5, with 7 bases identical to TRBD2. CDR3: CASSAPYSGPGGTQYF. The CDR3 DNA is TGTGCCAGCAGCGCCCCGTATTCGGGTCCGGGGGGGACCCAGTACTTC.